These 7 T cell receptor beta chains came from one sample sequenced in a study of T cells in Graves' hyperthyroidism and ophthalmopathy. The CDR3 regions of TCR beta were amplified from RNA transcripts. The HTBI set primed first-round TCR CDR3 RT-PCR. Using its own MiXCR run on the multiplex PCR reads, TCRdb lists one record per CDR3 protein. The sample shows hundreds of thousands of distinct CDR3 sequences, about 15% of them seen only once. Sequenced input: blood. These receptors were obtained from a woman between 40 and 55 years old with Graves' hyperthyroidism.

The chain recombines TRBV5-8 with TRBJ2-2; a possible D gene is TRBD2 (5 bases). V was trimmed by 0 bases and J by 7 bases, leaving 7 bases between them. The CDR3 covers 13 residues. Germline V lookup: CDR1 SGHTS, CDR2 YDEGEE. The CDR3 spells CASSLVAGGELFF. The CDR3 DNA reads TGTGCCAGCAGCTTGGTGGCGGGCGGGGAGCTGTTTTTT.

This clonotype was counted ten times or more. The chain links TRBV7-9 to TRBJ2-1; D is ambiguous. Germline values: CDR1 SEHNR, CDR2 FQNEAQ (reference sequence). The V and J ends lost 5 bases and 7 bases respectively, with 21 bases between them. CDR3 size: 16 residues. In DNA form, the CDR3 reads TGTGCCAGCAGCCTAAGTTTTTTACCACCACGGAATGAGCAGTTCTTC. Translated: CASSLSFLPPRNEQFF.

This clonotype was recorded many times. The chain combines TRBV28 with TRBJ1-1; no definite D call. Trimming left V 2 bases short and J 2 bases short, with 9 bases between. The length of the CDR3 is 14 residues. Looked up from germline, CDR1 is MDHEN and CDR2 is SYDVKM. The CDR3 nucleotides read TGTGCCAGCAGTTTAAAGATGGGAAACACTGAAGCTTTCTTT. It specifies CASSLKMGNTEAFF.

The CDR3 here is CSAEGRAETQYF. In DNA, the CDR3 is TGCAGTGCAGAGGGACGGGCGGAGACCCAGTACTTC. The chain combines TRBV20-1 with TRBJ2-5; D assignment may be TRBD1 or TRBD2 (5 bases each). The CDR3 contains 12 residues. Germline CDR1 reads DFQATT; CDR2 reads SNEGSKA (reference sequence). V shed 6 bases and J shed 5 bases, with 13 bases lying between them.

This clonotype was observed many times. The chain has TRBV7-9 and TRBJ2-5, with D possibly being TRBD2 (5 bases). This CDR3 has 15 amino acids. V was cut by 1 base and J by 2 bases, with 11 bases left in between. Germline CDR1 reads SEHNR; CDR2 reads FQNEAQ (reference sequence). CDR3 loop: CASSLGPGSQETQYF. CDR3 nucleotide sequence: TGTGCCAGCAGCTTAGGCCCGGGGTCGCAAGAGACCCAGTACTTC. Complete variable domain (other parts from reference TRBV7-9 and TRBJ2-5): DTGVSQNPRHKITKRGQNVTFRCDPISEHNRLYWYRQTLGQGPEFLTYFQNEAQLEKSRLLSDRFSAERPKGSFSTLEIQRTEQGDSAMYLCASSLGPGSQETQYFGPGTRLLVL.

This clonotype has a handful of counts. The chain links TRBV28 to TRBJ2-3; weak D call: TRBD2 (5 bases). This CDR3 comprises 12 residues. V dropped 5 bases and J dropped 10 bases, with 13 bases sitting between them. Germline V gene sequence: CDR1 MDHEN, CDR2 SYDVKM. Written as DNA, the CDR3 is TGTGCCAGCAGTCCCCCGGGAAGTTCGCAGTATTTT. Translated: CASSPPGSSQYF.

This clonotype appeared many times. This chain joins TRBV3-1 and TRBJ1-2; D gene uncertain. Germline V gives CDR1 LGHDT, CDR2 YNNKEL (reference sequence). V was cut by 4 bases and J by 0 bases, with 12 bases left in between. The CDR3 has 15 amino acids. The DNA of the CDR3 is TGTGCCAGCAGCCCTACGACAAGGACTAACTATGGCTACACCTTC. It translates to CASSPTTRTNYGYTF.